This T cell receptor (beta chain) stems from a study of blood T cell repertoires in COVID-19. In the study overall: The origin of the acute and convalescent COVID-19 samples was the United States, Italy and Spain. The cDNA or gDNA used as material had been derived from T cells, B-cell-depleted T cells, or PBMCs.

In the authors' methods: Amplifying reference gene primers gave estimates of nucleated cell counts. Clones were sequenced by immunoSEQ multiplex PCR, and TCRdb holds only the in-frame ones, with some missing. V and J calls and clone size are copied from that table; D and trimming were computed from the DNA. The sample yields under 150,000 clones, 79% seen once. The germline V gene has CDR1 SGHTA and CDR2 FQGNSA. The trim removed 5 bases at V and 3 bases at J, leaving 3 bases unmatched. The CDR3 has 15 residues. The source of this sequence is a man aged 55 to 70 with acute or convalescent COVID-19. The chain combines TRBV7-2 with TRBJ2-2; 10 bases agree with TRBD1. The sample consisted of peripheral blood. The CDR3 sequence: CASSQDRGYTGELFF. In DNA form, the CDR3 reads TGTGCCAGCAGCCAGGACAGGGGGTACACCGGGGAGCTGTTTTTT.